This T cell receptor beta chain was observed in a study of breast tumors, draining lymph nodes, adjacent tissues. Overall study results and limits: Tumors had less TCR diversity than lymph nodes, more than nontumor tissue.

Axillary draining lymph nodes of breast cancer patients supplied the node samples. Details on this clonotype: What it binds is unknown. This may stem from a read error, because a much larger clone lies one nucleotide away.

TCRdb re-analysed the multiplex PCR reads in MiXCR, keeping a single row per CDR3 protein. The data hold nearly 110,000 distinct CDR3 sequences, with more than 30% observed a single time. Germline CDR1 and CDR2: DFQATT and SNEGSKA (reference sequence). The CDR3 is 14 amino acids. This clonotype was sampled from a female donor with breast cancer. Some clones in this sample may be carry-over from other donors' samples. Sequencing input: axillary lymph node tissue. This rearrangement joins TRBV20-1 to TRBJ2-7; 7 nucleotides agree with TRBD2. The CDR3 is CSTSREGWSSEQYF. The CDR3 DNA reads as TGCAGTACTAGCAGGGAGGGTTGGTCCTCCGAGCAGTACTTC.